This TCR beta chain derives from a study of cytomegalovirus exposure and HLA in healthy donors. Broader study findings: Previously analyzed data showed that most TCR beta V segments were productive at a frequency of about 90% or about 30%. By a later analysis, the bulk of CMV-associated TCR beta chains appeared HLA-restricted.

PCR employed 60 Vbeta and 13 Jbeta primers. The assay was immunoSEQ multiplex PCR, and TCRdb's table has in-frame clones only and misses some. The data contain fewer than 110,000 clones, more than 65% of them singletons. Trimming removed 7 bases at V and 4 bases at J, with 25 bases between. Germline lookup yields CDR1 SGHAT and CDR2 FQNNGV. The CDR3 is 17 residues long. Healthy donors of bone marrow made up the group. This clone was seen only a few times. Antigen: not known. The chain recombines TRBV11-2 with TRBJ2-5, with a possible D match to TRBD2 (7 bases). Sequenced input: PBMCs. The sequence was obtained from a male donor in good health and CMV-seronegative. CDR3 nucleotides: TGTGCCAGCACCCCGGCGTTGGCGGGGGAAGGGGGAGAGACCCAGTACTTC. Its protein product is CASTPALAGEGGETQYF.